These 7 T cell receptor beta chains were all obtained from the same sample, sequenced in a study of shared clonotypes between healthy human individuals. Clones were read by immunoSEQ multiplex PCR, and TCRdb kept only the in-frame ones, dropping some. Among 600,000 to 700,000 clones listed, 55% to 85% were seen once. The sample comprised memory CD4+ T cells sorted from blood. Subset defined: CD45RA-negative fraction. These receptors were collected from a woman aged 25 to 39 in good health.

V gene TRBV5-1 combines with J gene TRBJ1-1; D call uncertain. CDR1 and CDR2 (germline): SGHRS, YFSETQ. V gave up 4 bases and J gave up 2 bases, with 9 bases separating them. CDR3 length equals 13 residues. In DNA, the CDR3 is TGCGCCAGCAGCGTAGGGAGAAACACTGAAGCTTTCTTT. It encodes CASSVGRNTEAFF.

This clone was seen just once. The chain is built from TRBV5-1 and TRBJ2-1, with 7 bases lining up with TRBD2. This CDR3 is 13 amino acids long. The trim removed 4 bases at V and 4 bases at J, leaving 2 bases unmatched. Germline V gives CDR1 SGHRS, CDR2 YFSETQ. CDR3: CASSAGLYNEQFF. Here the CDR3 DNA reads TGCGCCAGCAGCGCGGGACTATACAATGAGCAGTTCTTC.

This clone was counted a single time. The chain couples TRBV5-6 to TRBJ1-1, with D possibly matching TRBD1 (6 bases). CDR1 and CDR2 from the germline V gene are SGHDT and YYEEEE. V lost 4 bases and J lost 3, with 13 bases in between. This CDR3 region has 14 residues. The CDR3 bases are TGTGCCAGCAGCGCCGCGGACAGATACACTGAAGCTTTCTTT. This translates into CASSAADRYTEAFF.

Remarks on this clone: A single base is all that separates this from a far larger clone, so a read error is likely. This chain uses TRBV2 with TRBJ1-2; TRBD1 is a possible D gene (5 bases). The CDR3 spans 15 residues. The V gene's germline CDR1 is SNHLY and CDR2 FYNNEI. V lost 2 bases to trimming and J lost 9 bases, with 19 bases between them. In nucleotides, the CDR3 is TGTGCCAGCAGTGAATGGGGCGGAACAAGGGGTAGCTACACCTTC. Translating it yields CASSEWGGTRGSYTF.

The J gene is TRBJ2-3, the V gene TRBV4-1, with 7 bases that match TRBD1. There are 15 residues in the CDR3. CDR1 MGHRA and CDR2 YSYEKL come from the germline V gene. The J segment lost 0 bases and the V segment lost 2 bases, leaving 2 bases of the junction unmatched. The CDR3: CASSQRTGSTDTQYF. The CDR3 DNA follows: TGCGCCAGCAGCCAAAGGACAGGTAGCACAGATACGCAGTATTTT.

The chain combines TRBV28 with TRBJ2-5, with TRBD1 matching over 9 bases. The V gene's germline CDR1 is MDHEN and CDR2 SYDVKM. V lost 6 bases and J lost 4; bases outside the gene matches: 3. CDR3 length equals 13 residues. The DNA of the CDR3 is TGTGCCAGCAGAAGGACAGGGGCAGAGACCCAGTACTTC. Translated: CASRRTGAETQYF.

The chain combines TRBV7-9 with TRBJ2-7; D is perhaps TRBD2 (6 bases). This CDR3 spans 16 amino acids. The ends were cut back, 5 bases at V and 0 bases at J, with 17 bases in the middle. Germline CDR1 reads SEHNR; CDR2 reads FQNEAQ (reference sequence). The DNA of the CDR3 is TGTGCCAGCAGCCCGTTAGGAGCCGGGGGCTCCTACGAGCAGTACTTC. Amino acid sequence: CASSPLGAGGSYEQYF.